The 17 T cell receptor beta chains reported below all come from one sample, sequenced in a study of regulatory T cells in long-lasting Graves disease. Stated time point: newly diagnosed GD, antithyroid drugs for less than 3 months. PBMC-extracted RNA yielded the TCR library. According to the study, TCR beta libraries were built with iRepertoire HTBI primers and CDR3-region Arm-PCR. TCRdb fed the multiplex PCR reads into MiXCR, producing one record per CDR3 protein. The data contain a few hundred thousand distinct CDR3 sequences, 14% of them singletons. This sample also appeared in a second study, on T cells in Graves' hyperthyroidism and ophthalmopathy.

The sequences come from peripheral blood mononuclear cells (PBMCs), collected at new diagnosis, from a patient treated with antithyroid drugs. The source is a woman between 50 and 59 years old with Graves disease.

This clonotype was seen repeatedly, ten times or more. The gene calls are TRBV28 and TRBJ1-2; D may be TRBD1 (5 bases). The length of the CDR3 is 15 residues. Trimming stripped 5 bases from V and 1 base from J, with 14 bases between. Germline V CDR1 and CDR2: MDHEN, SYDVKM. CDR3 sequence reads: CASSLTAIRNYGYTF. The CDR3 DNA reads TGTGCCAGCAGTCTGACAGCGATCCGTAACTATGGCTACACCTTC.

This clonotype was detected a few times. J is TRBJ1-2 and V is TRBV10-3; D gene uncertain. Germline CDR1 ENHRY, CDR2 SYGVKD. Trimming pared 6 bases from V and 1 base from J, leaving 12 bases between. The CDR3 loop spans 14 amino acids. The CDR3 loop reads CAISQTGINYGYTF. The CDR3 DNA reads TGTGCCATCAGCCAGACGGGAATTAACTATGGCTACACCTTC.

This CDR3 is CSARSAAGQYNEQFF. The CDR3 DNA is TGCAGTGCTAGGTCGGCCGCGGGACAATACAATGAGCAGTTCTTC. This sequence joins TRBV20-1 and TRBJ2-1, with D perhaps TRBD1 or TRBD2 (6 bases each). V was trimmed by 3 bases and J by 4 bases, leaving 16 bases between them. The CDR3 has 15 amino acids. Per germline, CDR1 DFQATT and CDR2 SNEGSKA (reference sequence).

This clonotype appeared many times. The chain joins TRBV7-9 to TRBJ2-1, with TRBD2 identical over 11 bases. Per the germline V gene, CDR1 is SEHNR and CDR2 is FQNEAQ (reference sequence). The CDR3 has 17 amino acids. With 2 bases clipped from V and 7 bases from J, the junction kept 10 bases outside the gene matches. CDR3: CASSLRFVAGGGNEQFF. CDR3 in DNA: TGTGCCAGCAGCTTACGATTTGTAGCGGGAGGGGGGAATGAGCAGTTCTTC.

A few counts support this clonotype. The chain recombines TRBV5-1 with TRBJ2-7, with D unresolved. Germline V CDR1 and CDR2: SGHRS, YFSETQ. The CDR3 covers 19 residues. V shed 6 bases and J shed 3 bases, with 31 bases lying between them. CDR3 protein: CASTRREERAPFIYYEQYF. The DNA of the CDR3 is TGCGCCAGCACCCGGAGAGAGGAGAGAGCCCCTTTTATCTACTACGAGCAGTACTTC.

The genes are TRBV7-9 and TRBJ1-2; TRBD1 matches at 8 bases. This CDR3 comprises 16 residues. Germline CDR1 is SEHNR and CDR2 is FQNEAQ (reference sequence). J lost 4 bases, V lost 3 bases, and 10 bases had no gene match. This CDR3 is CASSLLRTGRAYGYTF. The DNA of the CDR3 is TGTGCCAGCAGCTTGCTCAGGACAGGGAGGGCCTATGGCTACACCTTC.

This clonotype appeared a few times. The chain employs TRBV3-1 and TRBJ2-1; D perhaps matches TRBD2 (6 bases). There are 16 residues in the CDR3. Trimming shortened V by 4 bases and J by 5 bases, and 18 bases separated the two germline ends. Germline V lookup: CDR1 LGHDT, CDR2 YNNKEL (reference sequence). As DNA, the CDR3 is TGTGCCAGCAGCCCCCGGTGGAGCGGGCCAGACAATGAGCAGTTCTTC. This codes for CASSPRWSGPDNEQFF.

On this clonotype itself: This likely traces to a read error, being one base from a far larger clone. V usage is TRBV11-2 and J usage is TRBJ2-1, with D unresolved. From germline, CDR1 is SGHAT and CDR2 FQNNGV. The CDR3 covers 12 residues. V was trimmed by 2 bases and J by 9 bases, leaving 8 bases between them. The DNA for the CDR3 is TGTGCCAGCAGCTTAAGGTCCGGTGAGCAGTTCTTC. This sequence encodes CASSLRSGEQFF.

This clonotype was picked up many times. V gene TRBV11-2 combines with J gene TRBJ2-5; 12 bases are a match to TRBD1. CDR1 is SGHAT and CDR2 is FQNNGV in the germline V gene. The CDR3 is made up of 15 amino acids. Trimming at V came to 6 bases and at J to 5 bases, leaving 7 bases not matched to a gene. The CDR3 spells CASSSRDRGLETQYF. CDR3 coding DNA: TGTGCCAGCAGTTCCAGGGACAGGGGGCTTGAGACCCAGTACTTC.

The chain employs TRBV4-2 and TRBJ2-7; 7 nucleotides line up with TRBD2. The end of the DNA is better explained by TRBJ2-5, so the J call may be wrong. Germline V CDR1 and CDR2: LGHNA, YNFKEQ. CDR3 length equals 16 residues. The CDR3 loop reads CASSQDVGRARETQYF. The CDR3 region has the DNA TGTGCCAGCAGCCAAGATGTTGGGAGGGCCCGAGAGACCCAGTACTTC.

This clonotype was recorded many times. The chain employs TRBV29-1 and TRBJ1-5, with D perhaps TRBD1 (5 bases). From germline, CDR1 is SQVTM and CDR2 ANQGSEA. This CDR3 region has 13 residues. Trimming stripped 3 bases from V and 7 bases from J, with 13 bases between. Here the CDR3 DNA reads TGCAGCGTTGAGCTTAATCGGGGGCAGCCCCAGCATTTT. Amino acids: CSVELNRGQPQHF.

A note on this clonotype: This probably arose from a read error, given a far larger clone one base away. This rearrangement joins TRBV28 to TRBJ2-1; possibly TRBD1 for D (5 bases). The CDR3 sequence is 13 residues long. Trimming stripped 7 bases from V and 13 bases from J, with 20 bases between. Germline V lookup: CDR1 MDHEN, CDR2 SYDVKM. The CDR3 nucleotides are TGTGCCAGCACCGAGCAGGGTGGTGAGACCCAGTTCTTC. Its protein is CASTEQGGETQFF.

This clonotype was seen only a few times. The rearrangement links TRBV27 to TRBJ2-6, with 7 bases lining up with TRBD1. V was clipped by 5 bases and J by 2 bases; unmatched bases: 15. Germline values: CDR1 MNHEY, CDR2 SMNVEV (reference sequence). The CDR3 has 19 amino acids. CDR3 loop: CASSDRHRGPLPGANVLTF. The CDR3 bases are TGTGCCAGCAGTGATCGCCACAGGGGCCCCCTCCCTGGGGCCAACGTCCTGACTTTC.

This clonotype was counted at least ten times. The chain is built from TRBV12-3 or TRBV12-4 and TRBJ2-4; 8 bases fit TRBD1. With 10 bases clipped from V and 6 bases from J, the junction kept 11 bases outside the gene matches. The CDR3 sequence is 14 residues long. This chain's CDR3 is CATHSGTGPNIQYF. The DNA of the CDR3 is TGTGCCACTCATTCCGGGACAGGACCAAACATTCAGTACTTC.

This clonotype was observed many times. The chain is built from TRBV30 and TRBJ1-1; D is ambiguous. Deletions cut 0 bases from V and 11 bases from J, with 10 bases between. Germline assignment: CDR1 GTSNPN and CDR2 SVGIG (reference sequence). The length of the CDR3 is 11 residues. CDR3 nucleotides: TGTGCCTGGAGTGTACCGTTAGAGGCTTTCTTT. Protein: CAWSVPLEAFF.

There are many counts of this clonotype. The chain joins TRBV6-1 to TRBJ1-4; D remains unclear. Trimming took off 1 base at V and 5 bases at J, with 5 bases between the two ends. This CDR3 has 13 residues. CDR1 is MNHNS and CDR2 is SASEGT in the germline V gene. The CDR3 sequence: CASSEGPNEKLFF. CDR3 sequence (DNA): TGTGCCAGCAGTGAAGGCCCAAATGAAAAACTGTTTTTT.

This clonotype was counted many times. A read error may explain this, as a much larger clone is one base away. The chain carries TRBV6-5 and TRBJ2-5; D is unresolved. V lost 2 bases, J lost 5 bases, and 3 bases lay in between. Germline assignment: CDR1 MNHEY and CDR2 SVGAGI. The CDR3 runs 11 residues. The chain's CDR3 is CASSYAETQYF. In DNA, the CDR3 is TGTGCCAGCAGTTACGCGGAGACCCAGTACTTC.